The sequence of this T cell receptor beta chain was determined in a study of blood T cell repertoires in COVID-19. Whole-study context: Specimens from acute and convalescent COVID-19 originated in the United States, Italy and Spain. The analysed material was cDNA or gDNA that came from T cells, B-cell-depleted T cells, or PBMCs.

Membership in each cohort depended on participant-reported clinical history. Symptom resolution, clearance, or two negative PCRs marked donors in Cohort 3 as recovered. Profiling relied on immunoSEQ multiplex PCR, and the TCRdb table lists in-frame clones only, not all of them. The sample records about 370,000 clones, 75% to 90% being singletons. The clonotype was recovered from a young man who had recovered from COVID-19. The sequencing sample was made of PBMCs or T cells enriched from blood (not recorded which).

The CDR3 DNA sequence: TGCAGCGTAGGGACAGGACCCGGGGGCACTGAAGCTTTCTTT. It codes for CSVGTGPGGTEAFF. The chain is built from TRBV29-1 and TRBJ1-1, with 8 bases identical to TRBD1. CDR1 and CDR2 (germline): SQVTM, ANQGSEA. The CDR3 contains 14 residues. V was clipped by 6 bases and J by 4 bases; unmatched bases: 10.